This T cell receptor beta chain was profiled in a study of T-cell reconstitution after alpha-beta-depleted transplantation in children. This clonotype has only a few counts. The V gene lost 6 bases and the J gene lost 5 bases, with 16 bases spanning the gap. This CDR3 has 14 residues. Researchers prepared the TCRbeta library using unique molecular identifiers, the study reports. TCRdb called the PCR reads again in MiXCR, with one record for every CDR3 protein. Among roughly 420,000 distinct CDR3 sequences listed, around 16% were seen once. The TCR originated in a boy in the first two years of life who had a stem cell transplant for Wiskott-Aldrich syndrome, so the T cells may come from the graft donor. The chain recombines TRBV12-3 or TRBV12-4 with TRBJ1-2; D not certain. Sequences were derived from PBMCs, mostly from graft donor cells, sampled 360 days after TCRalphabeta/CD19-depleted stem cell transplant. The CDR3: CASSDRTRRYGYTF. The CDR3 nucleotides read TGTGCCAGCAGCGATCGGACTCGACGGTATGGCTACACCTTC.